The 30 T cell receptor beta chains below all came from one sample that was sequenced in a study of beta chain features in type 1 diabetes. Sequencing targeted expressed TCRB transcripts, as all isolated RNA had been reverse transcribed. Only in-frame clones appear in the TCRdb table, and some are missing; sequencing was by immunoSEQ multiplex PCR. The table records 350,000 to 450,000 clones, about 15% of them present only once. The material sequenced was naive CD4+ T cells from blood. All receptors derive from a woman aged 18-29 years in good health.

This clone appeared a few times. The chain is built from TRBV15 and TRBJ2-7; D is possibly TRBD1 (6 bases). Germline V gene data show CDR1 as LNHNV and CDR2 as YYDKDF (reference sequence). V shed 1 base and J shed 0 bases, with 10 bases lying between them. The CDR3 extends over 15 amino acids. The CDR3 protein is CATSRGRDTSYEQYF. As DNA, the CDR3 is TGTGCCACCAGCAGAGGCCGGGACACCTCCTACGAGCAGTACTTC.

This clone came up a few times. CDR3 sequence (DNA): TGTGCCAGCAGCTTAGGTCAGGGTTGGGACTATGGCTACACCTTC. It specifies CASSLGQGWDYGYTF. The genes are TRBV11-2 and TRBJ1-2, with D possibly TRBD1 on 5 matching bases. Germline V gene sequence: CDR1 SGHAT, CDR2 FQNNGV. This CDR3 has 15 residues. V was trimmed by 1 base and J by 3 bases, leaving 12 bases between them.

This clone was seen more than once but under ten times. The V call is TRBV30, the J call TRBJ2-7; a weak D match, TRBD1 (5 bases). The length of the CDR3 is 12 residues. Trimming took off 1 base at V and 2 bases at J, with 6 bases between the two ends. Per the germline V gene, CDR1 is GTSNPN and CDR2 is SVGIG (reference sequence). In DNA, the CDR3 is TGTGCCTGGAGTGAAGGGGCCTACGAGCAGTACTTC. Translating it yields CAWSEGAYEQYF.

This clone was counted between two and nine times. This rearrangement joins TRBV7-3 to TRBJ2-2, with D tentatively TRBD1 (6 bases). The length of the CDR3 is 13 residues. Deletions cut 5 bases from V and 8 bases from J, with 12 bases between. Germline-derived CDR1 and CDR2 are SGHTA and FQGTGA. CDR3 in amino acids: CASSKQGIGELFF. In DNA form, the CDR3 reads TGTGCCAGCAGCAAACAGGGTATTGGGGAGCTGTTTTTT.

This clone has only a few counts. The chain combines TRBV19 with TRBJ2-7; no clear D gene. The CDR3 has 14 residues. Germline loops: CDR1 LNHDA, CDR2 SQIVND (reference sequence). V lost 5 bases, J lost 2 bases, and 13 bases lay in between. The CDR3 region is CASSFSQATYEQYF. CDR3 DNA: TGTGCCAGTAGTTTTTCCCAGGCTACCTACGAGCAGTACTTC. Full variable domain (outside the CDR3, taken from reference TRBV19 and TRBJ2-7): DGGITQSPKYLFRKEGQNVTLSCEQNLNHDAMYWYRQDPGQGLRLIYYSQIVNDFQKGDIAEGYSVSREKKESFPLTVTSAQKNPTAFYLCASSFSQATYEQYFGPGTRLTVT.

This clone was seen a few times. The chain is built from TRBV7-2 and TRBJ2-1; the D gene is possibly TRBD1 (5 bases). Trimming took 6 bases from V and 0 from J, leaving 24 bases between them. Germline V gives CDR1 SGHTA, CDR2 FQGNSA. This CDR3 spans 19 amino acids. The CDR3 DNA reads TGTGCCAGCAGGTTTCGACAGACAAATGTTATTAGCTCCTACAATGAGCAGTTCTTC. It encodes CASRFRQTNVISSYNEQFF.

This clone was picked up a small number of times. The chain has TRBV18 and TRBJ2-1, with 9 bases that match TRBD2. Germline lookup yields CDR1 KGHSH and CDR2 LQKENI. Trimming removed 6 bases from V and 8 bases from J; junction bases left unmatched: 17. The CDR3 sequence is 17 residues long. The CDR3 is CASSPLTGTSLFHEQFF. CDR3 DNA: TGTGCCAGCTCGCCGCTTACCGGGACTAGCCTTTTCCATGAGCAGTTCTTC.

The sample holds a few counts of this clone. The rearrangement uses TRBV29-1 and TRBJ2-1; 13 bases are shared with TRBD2. This CDR3 comprises 23 residues. With 2 bases clipped from V and 5 bases from J, the junction kept 27 bases outside the gene matches. CDR1 and CDR2 from the germline V gene are SQVTM and ANQGSEA. CDR3 bases: TGCAGCGTTGAACCAAGACAGGGGTTGGGGGGACTAGCGGGACTCCCAGGAAACAATGAGCAGTTCTTC. This codes for CSVEPRQGLGGLAGLPGNNEQFF.

This rearrangement joins TRBV13 to TRBJ2-7; D may be TRBD1 (6 bases). V shed 4 bases and J shed 2 bases, with 9 bases lying between them. The CDR3 has 13 residues. Germline V gene lookup returns CDR1 PRHDT and CDR2 FYEKMQ (reference sequence). DNA for the CDR3: TGTGCCAGCAGCTCGACAGGTACCTACGAGCAGTACTTC. Its protein product is CASSSTGTYEQYF.

The table lists this clone with a few counts. The V and J genes are TRBV9 and TRBJ2-3; 7 bases map to TRBD1. This CDR3 spans 16 amino acids. CDR1 and CDR2 from the germline V gene are SGDLS and YYNGEE. The junction had 8 bases not matched to a gene; V was cut back by 4 bases and J by 0 bases. CDR3 amino acids: CASSLGTALSTDTQYF. The CDR3 DNA reads as TGTGCCAGCAGCCTCGGGACAGCTCTTAGCACAGATACGCAGTATTTT.

This rearrangement joins TRBV29-1 to TRBJ2-7, with 9 bases lining up with TRBD1. V dropped 7 bases and J dropped 5; count of bases not matched to a gene: 9. The CDR3 is made up of 13 amino acids. CDR1 is SQVTM and CDR2 is ANQGSEA in the germline V gene. The CDR3 DNA reads as TGCAGCGCCGCGGGACAGGGCTTGAACGAGCAGTACTTC. Amino acid sequence: CSAAGQGLNEQYF.

This clone was recorded a few times. CDR3 region: CAWSVRSSGANVLTF. The CDR3 coding sequence is TGTGCCTGGAGTGTAAGGAGCTCTGGGGCCAACGTCCTGACTTTC. The chain uses TRBV30 and TRBJ2-6; D ambiguous. Germline V gene data show CDR1 as GTSNPN and CDR2 as SVGIG (reference sequence). Trimming shortened V by 0 bases and J by 0 bases, and 6 bases separated the two germline ends. The CDR3 extends over 15 amino acids. The full variable domain, its missing parts supplied by reference TRBV30 and TRBJ2-6, is SQTIHQWPATLVQPVGSPLSLECTVEGTSNPNLYWYRQAAGRGLQLLFYSVGIGQISSEVPQNLSASRPQDRQFILSSKKLLLSDSGFYLCAWSVRSSGANVLTFGAGSRLTVL.

The chain links TRBV30 to TRBJ2-5; D is unresolved. Germline V lookup: CDR1 GTSNPN, CDR2 SVGIG (reference sequence). This CDR3 is built from 14 residues. V was trimmed by 1 base and J by 4 bases, leaving 13 bases between them. The CDR3 loop reads CAWSARPVPETQYF. CDR3 in DNA: TGTGCCTGGAGTGCCAGGCCCGTTCCAGAGACCCAGTACTTC.

The CDR3 nucleotides are TGTGCCAGTCAGACTAGCGGAGGTCGGTACGAGCAGTACTTC. Translated, it gives CASQTSGGRYEQYF. The chain is built from TRBV28 and TRBJ2-7; 9 nucleotides agree with TRBD2. The CDR3 sequence is 14 residues long. The V and J ends lost 9 bases and 4 bases, in that order; junction bases with no gene match: 10. Per germline, CDR1 MDHEN and CDR2 SYDVKM.

This clone has a handful of counts. The chain links TRBV4-1 to TRBJ2-7; 9 bases are shared with TRBD2. Germline V gene sequence: CDR1 MGHRA, CDR2 YSYEKL. This CDR3 is built from 15 residues. V trimming: 1 base; J trimming: 5 bases; junction bases outside the gene matches: 6. CDR3: CASSQGASGNHEQYF. The CDR3, as DNA: TGCGCCAGCAGCCAAGGTGCTAGCGGGAACCACGAGCAGTACTTC.

This clone has only a few counts. The rearrangement links TRBV25-1 to TRBJ2-5, with 11 bases aligning to TRBD2. Germline V CDR1 and CDR2: MGHDK, SYGVNS. The trim removed 2 bases at V and 4 bases at J, leaving 6 bases unmatched. The CDR3 is 16 amino acids. CDR3 bases: TGTGCCAGCAGTGAAGGGTGGCTAGCGGGAGGAGAGACCCAGTACTTC. Its translation is CASSEGWLAGGETQYF.

The chain has TRBV9 and TRBJ2-1; D unresolved. This CDR3 spans 16 amino acids. Germline V gene lookup returns CDR1 SGDLS and CDR2 YYNGEE. V was pared by 0 bases and J by 0 bases, with 10 bases between. DNA of the CDR3: TGTGCCAGCAGCGTAGATATACAATCCTCCTACAATGAGCAGTTCTTC. This translates into CASSVDIQSSYNEQFF.

CDR3: CASSAGQGAETQYF. The CDR3 coding sequence is TGTGCCAGCAGCGCGGGACAGGGGGCCGAGACCCAGTACTTC. This sequence joins TRBV9 and TRBJ2-5; TRBD1 aligns across 12 bases. Trimming removed 3 bases from V and 5 bases from J; junction bases left unmatched: 2. This CDR3 is built from 14 residues. Germline CDR1 reads SGDLS; CDR2 reads YYNGEE.

The chain employs TRBV27 and TRBJ2-7; tentative D call: TRBD1 (6 bases). Germline CDR1 reads MNHEY; CDR2 reads SMNVEV (reference sequence). Trimming shortened V by 0 bases and J by 4 bases, and 19 bases separated the two germline ends. This CDR3 region has 17 residues. CDR3: CASSLSSPDSWLYEQYF. The CDR3 coding sequence is TGTGCCAGCAGTTTATCGAGTCCGGACAGCTGGTTGTACGAGCAGTACTTC.

V usage is TRBV29-1 and J usage is TRBJ2-2, with TRBD1 matching 9 bases. CDR3 size: 15 residues. Germline loops: CDR1 SQVTM, CDR2 ANQGSEA. The V gene end was trimmed by 6 bases and the J gene end by 6 bases; junction bases not matched to a gene: 11. The CDR3, as DNA: TGCAGCGTCGCACAGGGGGCGATGGCCGCCGGGGAGCTGTTTTTT. As protein: CSVAQGAMAAGELFF.

This rearrangement joins TRBV20-1 to TRBJ2-1; D not certain. Germline loops: CDR1 DFQATT, CDR2 SNEGSKA (reference sequence). The CDR3 covers 10 residues. Trimming cost V 6 bases and J 8 bases, with 8 bases left between them. For the CDR3, the DNA is TGCAGTGCAGAACCGGATGAGCAGTTCTTC. This sequence encodes CSAEPDEQFF.

This clone was counted once. The V call is TRBV29-1, the J call TRBJ2-7; the match to TRBD1 covers 8 bases. From germline, CDR1 is SQVTM and CDR2 ANQGSEA. CDR3 length: 12 residues. V shed 7 bases and J 3 bases; nucleotides not matched to a gene: 5. The CDR3 spells CSGKTGVYEQYF. CDR3 DNA: TGCAGCGGCAAGACAGGGGTCTACGAGCAGTACTTC.

This clone was seen only a few times. CDR3 loop: CASSVADRGYYNEQFF. CDR3 in DNA: TGTGCCAGCAGCGTAGCCGACAGGGGGTACTACAATGAGCAGTTCTTC. The chain joins TRBV9 to TRBJ2-1; TRBD1 agrees at 9 bases. Trimming removed 0 bases from V and 3 bases from J; junction bases left unmatched: 4. Per the germline V gene, CDR1 is SGDLS and CDR2 is YYNGEE. The CDR3 has 16 amino acids.

This chain joins TRBV5-1 and TRBJ2-1, with TRBD1 identical over 9 bases. Per germline, CDR1 SGHRS and CDR2 YFSETQ. Trimming took 4 bases from V and 11 from J; bases not matched to a gene: 4. CDR3 length: 12 residues. CDR3 region: CASSLGQGKQFF. The DNA for the CDR3 is TGCGCCAGCAGCCTGGGACAGGGTAAGCAGTTCTTC.

This clone has a handful of counts. V usage is TRBV4-2 and J usage is TRBJ2-6; D is unclear. Germline V gene data show CDR1 as LGHNA and CDR2 as YNFKEQ. V lost 1 base, J lost 0 bases, and 7 bases lay in between. The CDR3 covers 16 residues. The DNA for the CDR3 is TGTGCCAGCAGCCAAGCACCGGTCTCTGGGGCCAACGTCCTGACTTTC. Protein: CASSQAPVSGANVLTF.

The sample holds a few counts of this clone. The chain recombines TRBV2 with TRBJ2-3, with TRBD2 matching over 8 bases. Germline values: CDR1 SNHLY, CDR2 FYNNEI. V lost 10 bases to trimming and J lost 0 bases; unmatched junction nucleotides: 6. This CDR3 region has 14 residues. For the CDR3, the DNA is TGTGCCACCCAAGCGGGGGCTAGCACAGATACGCAGTATTTT. Its translation is CATQAGASTDTQYF.

This chain connects TRBV7-9 to TRBJ1-2; 10 bases agree with TRBD1. V was pared by 4 bases and J by 3 bases, with 11 bases of the junction left unmatched. The V gene's germline CDR1 is SEHNR and CDR2 FQNEAQ (reference sequence). The CDR3 extends over 17 amino acids. Here the CDR3 reads CASSSAPGQGKDYGYTF. In DNA form, the CDR3 reads TGTGCCAGCAGCTCCGCCCCGGGACAGGGGAAGGACTATGGCTACACCTTC.

The gene calls are TRBV4-3 and TRBJ2-1, with a weak D call TRBD2 (6 bases). The germline CDR1 and CDR2 sequences are LGHNA and YSLEER. The V end was cut by 0 bases, the J end by 0 bases, with 15 bases between. The CDR3 covers 18 residues. This CDR3 is CASSQDGSRSGSYNEQFF. The CDR3 nucleotides are TGCGCCAGCAGCCAAGATGGTTCGCGTAGCGGCTCCTACAATGAGCAGTTCTTC.

This clone was observed a few times. V gene TRBV23-1 combines with J gene TRBJ2-2, with 7 bases fitting TRBD1. TRBV23-1 is marked as an open reading frame, function uncertain. This CDR3 spans 17 amino acids. V trimming: 3 bases; J trimming: 1 base; junction bases outside the gene matches: 8. The CDR3 here is CASSQTRRDRNTGELFF. CDR3 in DNA: TGCGCCAGCAGTCAGACCCGCCGGGACAGGAACACCGGGGAGCTGTTTTTT.

Worth noting for this clone: The CDR3 end shows no conserved phenylalanine or tryptophan, and so a read error is likely. No DNA is shown, since the ends of the CDR3 on it are uncertain; the CDR3 is the one TCRdb lists. The V call is TRBV7-9, the J call TRBJ1-3; TRBD1 is taken as the D call from the table, unchecked against the DNA. Per germline, CDR1 SEHNR and CDR2 FQNEAQ (reference sequence). Inclusive of both ends, the CDR3 amounts to 14 amino acids. CDR3: CASSVTGTGRNFRL.